The 9 T cell receptor beta chains below were found in one sample sequenced in a study of beta chain features in type 1 diabetes (dated 2018 in TCRdb). The receptor library was made with the immunoSEQ multiplex PCR assay. The entire amount of isolated RNA was reverse transcribed using the High Capacity cDNA Reverse Transcription Kit, so the sequenced TCRB transcripts were expressed ones. TCRdb holds this immuneACCESS table with in-frame rearrangements only. Some clones are missing; in checked studies, unresolved V genes explain under half, and the rest has no known cause. The sample has about 140,000 clones on record, 9% to 10% of them singletons. 0.5% to 0.65% of the sample comes from the top ten. The sequenced sample consisted of central memory CD4+ T cells from blood. These receptors all stem from a woman aged 40 to 49 in good health.

V and J are TRBV5-5 and TRBJ2-5; possibly TRBD2 for D (5 bases). V was clipped by 9 bases and J by 1 base, with 16 bases between them. The germline V gene encodes CDR1 SGHKS and CDR2 YYEKEE (reference sequence). The CDR3 spans 14 residues. The CDR3 sequence: CANSDKRSQETQYF. CDR3 in DNA: TGTGCCAACTCGGATAAGCGGAGCCAAGAGACCCAGTACTTC.

Ten or more counts support this clone. The chain carries TRBV7-9 and TRBJ1-2; D gene unclear. The germline gives CDR1 SEHNR, CDR2 FQNEAQ (reference sequence). V was trimmed by 5 bases and J by 7 bases, leaving 17 bases between them. The CDR3 extends over 14 amino acids. CDR3 DNA sequence: TGTGCCAGCAGCCCCGCGTCAGCGACCTTTGGCTACACCTTC. It encodes CASSPASATFGYTF.

The sample holds a few counts of this clone. For the CDR3, the DNA is TGTGCCACCAGACTAGCGGGTGGATACGAGCAGTACTTC. Translation gives CATRLAGGYEQYF. V and J are TRBV6-5 and TRBJ2-7; TRBD2 agrees at 10 bases. This CDR3 has 13 amino acids. The germline CDR1 and CDR2 sequences are MNHEY and SVGAGI. The ends lost 10 bases at V and 4 bases at J; junction bases unmatched: 7.

This clone was seen at least ten times. The chain combines TRBV18 with TRBJ1-2, with D tentatively TRBD1 (5 bases). Trimming shortened V by 4 bases and J by 4 bases, and 13 bases separated the two germline ends. Germline V gives CDR1 KGHSH, CDR2 LQKENI. The CDR3 covers 14 residues. The CDR3 DNA follows: TGTGCCAGCTCACAAGTCGACAGTTCCTATGGCTACACCTTC. Translation gives CASSQVDSSYGYTF.

The chain is built from TRBV29-1 and TRBJ1-4; 7 bases line up with TRBD1. Germline CDR1 and CDR2: SQVTM and ANQGSEA. The CDR3 extends over 14 amino acids. V was clipped by 7 bases and J by 5 bases; unmatched bases: 10. The CDR3 DNA follows: TGCAGCGCCTTCCCCGGGACAGAGAATGAAAAACTGTTTTTT. It yields the protein CSAFPGTENEKLFF.

The rearrangement uses TRBV5-1 and TRBJ1-4; 7 bases align to TRBD1. CDR1 and CDR2 (germline): SGHRS, YFSETQ. The trim removed 4 bases at V and 5 bases at J, leaving 8 bases unmatched. The CDR3 spans 15 residues. In DNA form, the CDR3 reads TGCGCCAGCAGCCCGGAGGTACAGGGGAATGAAAAACTGTTTTTT. Encoded protein: CASSPEVQGNEKLFF.

This clone occurred a few times. The J gene is TRBJ1-1, the V gene TRBV15; D not resolved. Germline V lookup: CDR1 LNHNV, CDR2 YYDKDF (reference sequence). The CDR3 runs to 14 residues. V gave up 5 bases and J gave up 0 bases, with 10 bases separating them. CDR3 sequence reads: CATSAPRVNTEAFF. As DNA, the CDR3 is TGTGCCACCAGCGCGCCACGGGTGAACACTGAAGCTTTCTTT.

This clone was seen a few times. The V call is TRBV6-1, the J call TRBJ2-2, with TRBD2 identical over 7 bases. Germline values: CDR1 MNHNS, CDR2 SASEGT. The CDR3 has 14 residues. Trimming cost V 5 bases and J 7 bases; bases outside gene matches: 7. This CDR3 reads CASSPRGDHGELFF. The CDR3 DNA sequence: TGTGCCAGCAGTCCTCGGGGGGACCACGGGGAGCTGTTTTTT.

The rearrangement uses TRBV7-2 and TRBJ2-7, with D tentatively TRBD2 (6 bases). V was clipped by 6 bases and J by 1 base, with 7 bases between them. From germline, CDR1 is SGHTA and CDR2 FQGNSA. The CDR3 contains 12 residues. The CDR3 here is CASRGGSYEQYF. CDR3 DNA: TGTGCCAGCAGGGGGGGTTCCTACGAGCAGTACTTC.